Each of the 29 T cell receptor beta chains below was sequenced from the same sample in a study of cytomegalovirus exposure and HLA in healthy donors. Use of 60 Vbeta and 13 Jbeta primers characterized the PCR. The method was immunoSEQ multiplex PCR; TCRdb's version includes in-frame clones alone and lacks a portion of them. The sample shows 150,000 to 200,000 clones, roughly 74% of them seen only once. The sample was PBMCs. The receptors here all came from a woman in her 30s in good health and CMV-seropositive.

This chain links TRBV5-1 with TRBJ2-3, with TRBD2 as a possible D gene (6 bases). V gave up 4 bases and J gave up 2 bases, with 11 bases separating them. CDR1 is SGHRS, CDR2 YFSETQ, per germline. CDR3 size: 14 residues. The CDR3 here is CASSNGTSTDTQYF. The CDR3, as DNA: TGCGCCAGCAGCAACGGGACTTCCACAGATACGCAGTATTTT.

The chain has TRBV2 and TRBJ2-3; D might be TRBD2 (5 bases). Germline CDR1 is SNHLY and CDR2 is FYNNEI. V lost 6 bases to trimming and J lost 2 bases, with 12 bases between them. The CDR3 totals 14 residues. CDR3: CASRFDGNTDTQYF. The CDR3 nucleotides read TGTGCCAGCAGGTTCGACGGGAACACAGATACGCAGTATTTT.

The chain carries TRBV2 and TRBJ1-2; perhaps TRBD1 as D (5 bases). In germline, CDR1 is SNHLY, CDR2 FYNNEI. V dropped 5 bases and J dropped 4 bases, with 14 bases sitting between them. This CDR3 is built from 14 residues. The CDR3, as DNA: TGTGCCAGCAGTCGGGTCGGGGGGACCTATGGCTACACCTTC. Protein sequence: CASSRVGGTYGYTF. Variable domain in full (rest from reference TRBV2 and TRBJ1-2): EPEVTQTPSHQVTQMGQEVILRCVPISNHLYFYWYRQILGQKVEFLVSFYNNEISEKSEIFDDQFSVERPDGSNFTLKIRSTKLEDSAMYFCASSRVGGTYGYTFGSGTRLTVV.

The chain links TRBV29-1 to TRBJ1-2; no clear D gene. Trimming cost V 3 bases and J 0 bases, with 5 bases left between them. The V gene's germline CDR1 is SQVTM and CDR2 ANQGSEA. The CDR3 length is 12 residues. CDR3 amino acids: CSVDVANYGYTF. The DNA for the CDR3 is TGCAGCGTTGATGTAGCTAACTATGGCTACACCTTC.

This chain uses TRBV6-1 with TRBJ1-6, with TRBD1 matching over 8 bases. The germline CDR1 and CDR2 sequences are MNHNS and SASEGT. The CDR3 sequence is 14 residues long. Losses at the gene ends were 4 bases for V and 8 bases for J; bases not matched to a gene: 4. The CDR3 protein is CASSARGPDSPLHF. CDR3 nucleotide sequence: TGTGCCAGCAGTGCCAGGGGGCCGGATTCACCCCTCCACTTT.

The rearrangement links TRBV5-6 to TRBJ1-5, with D uncertain. Germline V gene lookup returns CDR1 SGHDT and CDR2 YYEEEE. The CDR3 loop spans 13 amino acids. Trimming took off 4 bases at V and 6 bases at J, with 11 bases between the two ends. CDR3 amino acids: CASSVALSQPQHF. CDR3 coding DNA: TGTGCCAGCAGCGTGGCCTTGTCTCAGCCCCAGCATTTT.

Comment on this clone: The sample contains more than one DNA sequence encoding this CDR3. This chain links TRBV5-1 with TRBJ1-3, with D hard to call. CDR3 size: 14 residues. Germline loops: CDR1 SGHRS, CDR2 YFSETQ. The V end lost 1 base, the J end lost 0 bases, and 5 bases lay between the germline ends. The CDR3 reads CASSLTGSGNTIYF. The CDR3 nucleotides read TGCGCCAGCAGCTTGACTGGCTCTGGAAACACCATATATTTT.

In its sample, this clone was seen a few times. Other DNA sequences from this sample encode an identical CDR3 as well. This rearrangement joins TRBV30 to TRBJ2-5, with D possibly TRBD1 on 6 matching bases. The germline V and J ends were trimmed by 2 bases and 2 bases, with 12 bases remaining between them. The CDR3 sequence is 14 residues long. CDR1 and CDR2 (germline): GTSNPN, SVGIG (reference sequence). The CDR3 protein is CAWSKADRQETQYF. CDR3 bases: TGTGCCTGGAGTAAGGCGGACAGACAAGAGACCCAGTACTTC.

This sequence joins TRBV2 and TRBJ1-5; no firm D call. Deletions cut 2 bases from V and 4 bases from J, with 12 bases between. The length of the CDR3 is 15 residues. Germline V gene lookup returns CDR1 SNHLY and CDR2 FYNNEI. CDR3 in amino acids: CASSEPPTQNQPQHF. The CDR3 DNA is TGTGCCAGCAGTGAACCCCCCACCCAGAATCAGCCCCAGCATTTT.

This clone was found a few times. The chain uses TRBV14 and TRBJ1-1; TRBD1 agrees at 7 bases. Germline V gene lookup returns CDR1 SGHDN and CDR2 FVKESK. This CDR3 region has 11 residues. J was trimmed by 8 bases and V by 6 bases; bases with no gene match: 3. The CDR3 DNA follows: TGTGCCAGCAGGTCCAGGGGGGAAGCTTTCTTT. Encoded protein: CASRSRGEAFF.

The chain combines TRBV28 with TRBJ2-2; TRBD2 is a possible D gene (5 bases). V dropped 4 bases and J dropped 3 bases, with 12 bases sitting between them. The germline CDR1 and CDR2 sequences are MDHEN and SYDVKM. This CDR3 contains 15 residues. The CDR3 loop is CASSSLRGYTGELFF. The CDR3 DNA sequence: TGTGCCAGCAGTTCCCTCCGGGGTTACACCGGGGAGCTGTTTTTT.

CDR3 loop: CASSHRVGGMGAFF. CDR3 sequence (DNA): TGCGCCAGCAGCCACAGGGTTGGGGGCATGGGAGCTTTCTTT. This sequence joins TRBV5-1 and TRBJ1-1; a weak D match, TRBD1 (6 bases). This CDR3 is built from 14 residues. Looked up from germline, CDR1 is SGHRS and CDR2 is YFSETQ. V was pared by 4 bases and J by 10 bases, with 20 bases between.

The CDR3 spells CASSPRDRLGNTIYF. The CDR3, as DNA: TGTGCCAGCAGCCCCCGGGACAGGCTTGGAAACACCATATATTTT. This rearrangement joins TRBV7-9 to TRBJ1-3; 8 bases agree with TRBD1. There are 15 residues in the CDR3. V dropped 5 bases and J dropped 3; count of bases not matched to a gene: 6. Germline values: CDR1 SEHNR, CDR2 FQNEAQ (reference sequence). The full variable domain, with the rest looked up from reference TRBV7-9 and TRBJ1-3, is DTGVSQNPRHKITKRGQNVTFRCDPISEHNRLYWYRQTLGQGPEFLTYFQNEAQLEKSRLLSDRFSAERPKGSFSTLEIQRTEQGDSAMYLCASSPRDRLGNTIYFGEGSWLTVV.

V and J are TRBV28 and TRBJ1-3; tentatively, D is TRBD1 (5 bases). The CDR3 has 16 amino acids. V gave up 4 bases and J gave up 0 bases, with 13 bases separating them. The germline CDR1 and CDR2 sequences are MDHEN and SYDVKM. The CDR3 sequence is CASSWGSLSSGNTIYF. The CDR3 DNA reads TGTGCCAGCAGTTGGGGCAGTTTAAGCTCTGGAAACACCATATATTTT.

The chain employs TRBV30 and TRBJ1-1; tentative D call: TRBD1 (5 bases). The germline gives CDR1 GTSNPN, CDR2 SVGIG (reference sequence). The ends were cut back, 3 bases at V and 5 bases at J, with 13 bases in the middle. There are 13 residues in the CDR3. CDR3 loop: CAWREGLLTEAFF. The CDR3 DNA follows: TGTGCCTGGAGGGAGGGGCTCCTAACTGAAGCTTTCTTT.

Only one count was recorded for this clone. The chain is built from TRBV7-2 and TRBJ1-2, with TRBD1 matching over 8 bases. The V gene end was trimmed by 3 bases and the J gene end by 7 bases; junction bases not matched to a gene: 4. The CDR3 is 13 amino acids. CDR1 and CDR2 from the germline V gene are SGHTA and FQGNSA. For the CDR3, the DNA is TGTGCCAGCAGCTTCCAGGGGGCGCTTGGCTACACCTTC. The encoded protein is CASSFQGALGYTF. The full variable domain, in which reference TRBV7-2 and TRBJ1-2 provide the parts outside the CDR3, is GAGVSQSPSNKVTEKGKDVELRCDPISGHTALYWYRQSLGQGLEFLIYFQGNSAPDKSGLPSDRFSAERTGGSVSTLTIQRTQQEDSAVYLCASSFQGALGYTFGSGTRLTVV.

The chain employs TRBV4-2 and TRBJ2-3; 7 bases map to TRBD2. V shed 1 base and J 2 bases; nucleotides not matched to a gene: 15. The CDR3 consists of 19 residues. Germline V gene lookup returns CDR1 LGHNA and CDR2 YNFKEQ. CDR3 nucleotides: TGTGCCAGCAGCCAAGTTAATCCCGGGGTAGCGGGCGACACAGATACGCAGTATTTT. It is translated as CASSQVNPGVAGDTDTQYF.

The chain joins TRBV5-1 to TRBJ2-2, with D unresolved. V shed 0 bases and J shed 3 bases, with 6 bases lying between them. Germline CDR1 reads SGHRS; CDR2 reads YFSETQ. The CDR3 totals 14 residues. The CDR3 region is CASSLGPYTGELFF. Written as DNA, the CDR3 is TGCGCCAGCAGCTTGGGTCCCTACACCGGGGAGCTGTTTTTT.

The chain is built from TRBV2 and TRBJ2-7; no clear D gene. V dropped 1 base and J dropped 0 bases, with 10 bases sitting between them. The germline V gene encodes CDR1 SNHLY and CDR2 FYNNEI. This CDR3 is built from 15 residues. The CDR3 here is CASSEERRASYEQYF. The CDR3 DNA follows: TGTGCCAGCAGTGAAGAGCGCAGAGCCTCCTACGAGCAGTACTTC.

This clone showed up just a few times. The gene calls are TRBV4-3 and TRBJ2-1; tentative D call: TRBD2 (5 bases). The CDR3 totals 17 residues. Germline values: CDR1 LGHNA, CDR2 YSLEER. V lost 5 bases and J 4 bases, leaving 21 bases between the germline ends. The CDR3 sequence: CASSFLFERSVYNEQFF. The CDR3 nucleotides read TGCGCCAGCAGCTTTCTGTTCGAGCGGAGCGTTTACAATGAGCAGTTCTTC.

The chain is built from TRBV5-6 and TRBJ1-1, with 10 nucleotides matching TRBD1. The CDR3 loop spans 18 amino acids. V was clipped by 4 bases and J by 0 bases; unmatched bases: 12. The germline V gene encodes CDR1 SGHDT and CDR2 YYEEEE. The CDR3 protein is CASSPTGGVFWVNTEAFF. The CDR3 DNA sequence: TGTGCCAGCAGCCCGACAGGGGGCGTTTTCTGGGTGAACACTGAAGCTTTCTTT.

The CDR3 coding sequence is TGCGCCAGCAGCTTGGGTTCAGGGTCCTACGAGCAGTACTTC. Protein: CASSLGSGSYEQYF. This sequence joins TRBV5-1 and TRBJ2-7, with a possible D match to TRBD1 (5 bases). Per the germline V gene, CDR1 is SGHRS and CDR2 is YFSETQ. Trimming removed 0 bases from V and 1 base from J, with 8 bases in between. The CDR3 length is 14 residues.

This sequence joins TRBV28 and TRBJ2-6, with a weak D call TRBD2 (6 bases). Deletions cut 6 bases from V and 2 bases from J, with 11 bases between. This CDR3 contains 15 residues. Germline V gene sequence: CDR1 MDHEN, CDR2 SYDVKM. Here the CDR3 DNA reads TGTGCCAGCAGCCGACGGGGGACTGGGGCCAACGTCCTGACTTTC. This encodes CASSRRGTGANVLTF.

This clone was found once. The CDR3 coding sequence is TGTGCCAGCAGCTTGGCCAGGATCCTCTCCGAGCAGTACTTC. Protein sequence: CASSLARILSEQYF. The chain is built from TRBV5-6 and TRBJ2-7; D gene unclear. V shed 0 bases and J shed 6 bases, with 13 bases lying between them. The CDR3 is made up of 14 amino acids. Per germline, CDR1 SGHDT and CDR2 YYEEEE.

This clone occurred a few times. This chain connects TRBV19 to TRBJ1-5; D not resolved. Trimming pared 5 bases from V and 2 bases from J, leaving 13 bases between. The CDR3 sequence is 15 residues long. The germline V gene has CDR1 LNHDA and CDR2 SQIVND (reference sequence). The CDR3 spells CASSPQSRGNQPQHF. The DNA of the CDR3 is TGTGCCAGTAGTCCACAGAGTCGTGGCAATCAGCCCCAGCATTTT.

V usage is TRBV13 and J usage is TRBJ1-1, with TRBD1 matching over 9 bases. This CDR3 is 14 amino acids long. CDR1 PRHDT and CDR2 FYEKMQ come from the germline V gene (reference sequence). J gave up 3 bases and V 5 bases, and 4 bases lay outside the gene matches. The CDR3 loop is CASSPTGGYTEAFF. The CDR3 DNA follows: TGTGCCAGCAGCCCTACAGGGGGCTACACTGAAGCTTTCTTT.

The sample holds one count of this clone. Here the CDR3 reads CASSAQGANEKLFF. The CDR3 DNA reads as TGTGCCAGCAGTGCGCAGGGGGCAAACGAAAAACTGTTTTTT. The genes are TRBV6-5 and TRBJ1-4; 8 bases line up with TRBD1. Germline V gives CDR1 MNHEY, CDR2 SVGAGI. V was pared by 5 bases and J by 8 bases, with 7 bases of the junction left unmatched. This CDR3 spans 14 amino acids.

The chain links TRBV11-2 to TRBJ2-7; the match to TRBD1 covers 8 bases. The CDR3 loop spans 14 amino acids. Trimming cost V 2 bases and J 7 bases; bases outside gene matches: 7. Germline CDR1 reads SGHAT; CDR2 reads FQNNGV. For the CDR3, the DNA is TGTGCCAGCAGCTTACTCTCCACAGGGGGGGAGCAGTACTTC. Amino acids: CASSLLSTGGEQYF.

The J gene is TRBJ2-3, the V gene TRBV4-2, with TRBD2 as a possible D gene (5 bases). In germline, CDR1 is LGHNA, CDR2 YNFKEQ. The CDR3 has 13 amino acids. V gave up 2 bases and J gave up 4 bases, with 7 bases separating them. Here the CDR3 reads CASSQTRADTQYF. The CDR3 coding sequence is TGTGCCAGCAGCCAAACTAGAGCAGATACGCAGTATTTT.